This record concerns one TCR beta chain sequence. The specificity of this receptor is unknown. Qualities for individual bases were not recorded, and no much larger clone is one base off. Including the terminal cysteine and phenylalanine, the CDR3 comprises 16 residues. The DNA shown is the 48-base CDR3, in frame from base 1. V sheds 0 bases and J sheds 0 bases, leaving 9 bases between their ends. The germline V gene sets CDR1 to SGHAT and CDR2 to FQNNGV. These data originate in a study of blood T cell repertoires in COVID-19 (dated by TCRdb to between 2020 and 2021). Regarding the complete study: The collaborator samples originated in the United States, Italy and Spain and spanned the acute and convalescent phases of COVID-19. The material from the prospective study consisted of cDNA or gDNA derived from T cells, B-cell-depleted T cells, or PBMCs. Subjects who had been exposed to COVID-19, were actively infected with it, or had recovered from it provided the deeply sampled blood TCRbeta repertoires that made up the dataset. The repertoires were released in a freely available public database intended as a resource for research on the immune response to SARS-CoV-2. The samples were drawn from two sources: the first 160 participants of the ongoing ImmuneRACE study, and 1,254 subjects contributed by 6 global collaborators. A de-identified subject ID, COVID-19 status, age in years and sex were almost always included in the sample metadata. Where available, HLA class I and class II types were obtained from metadata supplied by the sample provider rather than from assay-based typing. Results and caveats for the whole study, not just this receptor: The amount of clinical and demographic metadata varied by source and participant and was provided uncurated.

Samples from volunteer blood donors who had recovered from COVID-19 were contributed by a second Seattle source. Collaborating institutions collected whole blood in K2EDTA tubes following their own protocols. For TCRbeta analysis, collaborators shipped samples as frozen whole blood, isolated PBMCs, or DNA extracted from either of those sample types. TCRbeta CDR3 regions were amplified from genomic DNA using the immunoSEQ Assay, a bias-controlled multiplex PCR. Regarding the original processing steps: The number of nucleated cells in each sample was estimated from the amplification of reference gene primers within the assay. Sequence reads were collapsed and filtered to measure the absolute abundance of every unique TCRbeta CDR3 rearrangement. For each sample, productive Simpson clonality was calculated as the square root of Simpson's diversity index over productive rearrangements. This is the immuneACCESS table as TCRdb keeps it, with only in-frame sequences that have V and J called. A part of the clones is gone; compared with another copy, unresolved V genes explain less than half, and the rest is unexplained. V and J calls and clone size are given by that table; D and trimming were obtained from the DNA. The sample has 200,000 to 250,000 clones on record, around 86% of them singletons. The ten biggest clones cover roughly 3% of the sample.

The sequencing input was peripheral blood. The V and J segments used are TRBV11-2 and TRBJ1-3; the D segment cannot be called with confidence. The source is a woman younger than 45 who had recovered from COVID-19. This receptor has the CDR3 CASSLEARSSGNTIYF. The sequenced DNA is TGTGCCAGCAGCTTAGAGGCGCGGAGCTCTGGAAACACCATATATTTT.